Listed here is a single T cell receptor beta chain. This receptor's antigen is unknown. Base qualities are missing; no much larger clone stands one base away. This sample is part of a study of CD8 T cells in Susac syndrome (dated by TCRdb to between 2018 and 2020). As for the study more broadly: Among the Susac syndrome patients who were sequenced, clinically active disease was present in over 5 and clinical remission was observed in eight or nine. At the time of blood withdrawal, Susac syndrome patients were either therapy-naive, taking corticosteroids (with some also receiving IVIg), or on IVIg alone. Repertoire sequencing was used to test whether CD8+ T cell activation and differentiation in Susac syndrome was antigen driven. Results and caveats for the whole study, not just this receptor: No clonal expansion was detected in the CD4+ T cell repertoire of Susac syndrome patients. The TCR sequencing and HLA analysis was acknowledged to have included a relatively small number of individuals.

RNA was extracted using the RNeasy kit, and about 0.5 to 1 ug of the RNA was reverse transcribed with random hexamers. The immunoSEQ multiplex PCR assay, covering 54 Vbeta and 13 Jbeta segments, was used to amplify TCR beta CDR3 regions. Bias from PCR amplification was corrected by using a synthetic template baseline for primer optimization and for computational correction. Concerning the study's data processing: Reads were assigned to V, D and J genes according to IMGT and analyzed in immunoSEQ Analyzer, with only productive sequences retained. Clonality was computed as one minus Shannon entropy normalized by log2 of the number of productive unique sequences. For each patient and control, public and private clones were evaluated among the 100 most prevalent clones. Clones were defined as Susac-specific if absent from the healthy and MS cohorts, from 900 to 1,200 published viral clones and from other ImmuneACCESS disease sequences. In TCRdb, the public reads were trimmed at Q25 with fastp and aligned with MiXCR, with productive beta chains retained. Every entry covers one CDR3 protein and lists the most common genes and DNA from its rows. For this entry, the V and J calls and clone size follow TCRdb and not the study's own pipeline. The table for this sample lists tens of thousands of distinct CDR3 sequences; over 90% of them were counted only once. The top ten clonotypes cover roughly 0.31% of the sample.

Peripheral blood CD8+ and CD4+ T cells from healthy donors, Susac syndrome patients and multiple sclerosis patients were profiled using high-throughput TCR beta sequencing. The Susac syndrome patients fulfilled recently defined diagnostic criteria for either definite or probable disease. Bulk CD8+ and CD4+ T cells were purified by magnetic negative isolation, while CD8+ TEMRA cells were enriched using FACS. Blood was collected in EDTA tubes and processed within 24 hours, with PBMCs isolated through density gradient centrifugation. PBMCs intended for TCR sequencing were frozen in liquid nitrogen and were later thawed in a 37 degrees C water bath. Purity of sorted or isolated CD4+, CD8+ and CD8+ TEMRA cells was at least 90%. Specimen: CD4+ T cells from PBMCs. This TCR derives from a human donor with Susac syndrome.

The CDR3 protein: CASSSRSPPVLTF. The base sequence is TGTGCCAGCAGCTCCCGGTCACCTCCCGTCCTGACTTTC. The sequence is built from TRBV7-2 and TRBJ2-6; the D segment cannot be called with confidence. The CDR3 spans 13 residues, from the cysteine through the phenylalanine. The read is trimmed to its CDR3 DNA, 39 bases read in frame from base 1. Relative to germline, V is 4 bases shorter and J is 12 bases shorter, with 13 bases between their ends. The germline V gene sets CDR1 to SGHTA and CDR2 to FQGNSA.